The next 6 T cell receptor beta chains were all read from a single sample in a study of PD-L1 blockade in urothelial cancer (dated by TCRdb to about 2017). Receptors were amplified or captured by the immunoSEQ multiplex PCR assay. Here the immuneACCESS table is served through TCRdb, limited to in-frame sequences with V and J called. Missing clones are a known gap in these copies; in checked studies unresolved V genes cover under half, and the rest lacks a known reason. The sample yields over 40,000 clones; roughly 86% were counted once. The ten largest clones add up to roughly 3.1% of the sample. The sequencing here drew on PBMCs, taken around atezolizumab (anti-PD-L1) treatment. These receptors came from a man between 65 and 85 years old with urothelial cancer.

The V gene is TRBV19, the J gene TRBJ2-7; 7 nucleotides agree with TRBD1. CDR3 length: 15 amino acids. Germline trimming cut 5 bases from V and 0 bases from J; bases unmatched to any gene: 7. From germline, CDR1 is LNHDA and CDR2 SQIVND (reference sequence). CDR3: CASSLQGIPSYEQYF. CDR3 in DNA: TGTGCCAGTAGTCTACAGGGGATACCCTCCTACGAGCAGTACTTC.

The CDR3 nucleotides are TGCGCCAGCAGCTTGACCGGGGAATACGAGCAGTACTTC. Encoded protein: CASSLTGEYEQYF. This chain links TRBV5-1 with TRBJ2-7; D may be TRBD2 (5 bases). Germline-derived CDR1 and CDR2 are SGHRS and YFSETQ. The CDR3 extends over 13 amino acids. Trimming left V 1 base short and J 4 bases short, with 9 bases between. The whole variable domain, remainder taken from reference TRBV5-1 and TRBJ2-7, is KAGVTQTPRYLIKTRGQQVTLSCSPISGHRSVSWYQQTPGQGLQFLFEYFSETQRNKGNFPGRFSGRQFSNSRSEMNVSTLELGDSALYLCASSLTGEYEQYFGPGTRLTVT.

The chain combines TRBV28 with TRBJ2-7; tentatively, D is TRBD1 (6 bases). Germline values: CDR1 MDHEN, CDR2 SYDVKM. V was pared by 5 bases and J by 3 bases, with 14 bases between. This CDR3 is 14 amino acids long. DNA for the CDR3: TGTGCCAGCAGTCCAAGGACAGATCGCTACGAGCAGTACTTC. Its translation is CASSPRTDRYEQYF.

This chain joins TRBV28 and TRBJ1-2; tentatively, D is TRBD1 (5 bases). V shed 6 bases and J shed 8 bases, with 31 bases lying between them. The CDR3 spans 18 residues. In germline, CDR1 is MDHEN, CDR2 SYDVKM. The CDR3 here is CASRIPRDGPGLGGGYTF. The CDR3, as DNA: TGTGCCAGCAGGATCCCGAGGGACGGCCCAGGACTAGGCGGGGGCTACACCTTC.

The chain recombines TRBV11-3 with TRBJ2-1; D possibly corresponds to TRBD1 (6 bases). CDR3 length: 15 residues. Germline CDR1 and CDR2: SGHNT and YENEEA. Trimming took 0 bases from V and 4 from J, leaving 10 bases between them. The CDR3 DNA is TGTGCCAGCAGCTTAGACGGACAGATGTACAATGAGCAGTTCTTC. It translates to CASSLDGQMYNEQFF.

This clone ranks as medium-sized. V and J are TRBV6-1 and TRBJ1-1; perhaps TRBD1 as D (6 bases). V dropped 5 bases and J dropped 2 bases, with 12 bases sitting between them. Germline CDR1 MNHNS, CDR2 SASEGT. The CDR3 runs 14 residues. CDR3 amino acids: CASSSQGINTEAFF. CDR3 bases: TGTGCCAGCAGTTCGCAGGGGATTAACACTGAAGCTTTCTTT.